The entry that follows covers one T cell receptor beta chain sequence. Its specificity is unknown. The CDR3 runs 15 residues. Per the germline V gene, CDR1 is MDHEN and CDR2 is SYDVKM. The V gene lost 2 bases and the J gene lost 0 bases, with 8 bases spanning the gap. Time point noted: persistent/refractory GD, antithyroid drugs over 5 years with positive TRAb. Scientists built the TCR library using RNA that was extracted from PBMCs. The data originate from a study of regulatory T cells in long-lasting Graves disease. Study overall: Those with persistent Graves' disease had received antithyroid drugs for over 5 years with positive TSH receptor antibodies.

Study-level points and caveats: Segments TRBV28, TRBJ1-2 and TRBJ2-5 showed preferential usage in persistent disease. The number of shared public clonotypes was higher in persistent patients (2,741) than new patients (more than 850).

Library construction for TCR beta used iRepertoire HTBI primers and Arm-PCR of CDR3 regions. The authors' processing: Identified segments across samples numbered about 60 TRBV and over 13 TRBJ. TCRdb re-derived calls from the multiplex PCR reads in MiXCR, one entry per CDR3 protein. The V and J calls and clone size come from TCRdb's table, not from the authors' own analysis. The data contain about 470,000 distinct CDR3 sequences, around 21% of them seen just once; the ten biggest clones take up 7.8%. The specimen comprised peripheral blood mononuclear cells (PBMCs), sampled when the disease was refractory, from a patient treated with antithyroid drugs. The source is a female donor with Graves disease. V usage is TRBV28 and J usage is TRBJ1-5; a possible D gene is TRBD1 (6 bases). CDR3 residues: CASSLTGFSNQPQHF. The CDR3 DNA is TGTGCCAGCAGTTTAACAGGGTTTAGCAATCAGCCCCAGCATTTT.